The 27 T cell receptor beta chains below come from one sample, sequenced in a study of T cells after yellow fever vaccination. TCRdb reanalysed the 5' RACE reads using MiXCR and keeps one entry per CDR3 protein. In the table there are 150,000 to 200,000 distinct CDR3 sequences, approximately 6.2% of which are singletons. The sequencing here drew on CD4+ T cells sorted from PBMCs, taken on the day of the first yellow fever vaccination. These receptors originate from a man aged 18 to 30 who received the YFV17D yellow fever vaccine.

CDR3 protein: CASSLGQGAENTIYF. CDR3 coding DNA: TGTGCCAGCAGCTTGGGACAGGGGGCGGAAAACACCATATATTTT. This rearrangement joins TRBV7-9 to TRBJ1-3; 12 bases align to TRBD1. The germline V gene encodes CDR1 SEHNR and CDR2 FQNEAQ (reference sequence). After removal of 3 bases from V and 6 bases from J, the junction contained 3 bases not matched to a gene. The CDR3 extends over 15 amino acids. Variable domain in full (rest from reference TRBV7-9 and TRBJ1-3): DTGVSQNPRHKITKRGQNVTFRCDPISEHNRLYWYRQTLGQGPEFLTYFQNEAQLEKSRLLSDRFSAERPKGSFSTLEIQRTEQGDSAMYLCASSLGQGAENTIYFGEGSWLTVV.

The CDR3 loop is CASSFSSGRKASTDTQYF. Here the CDR3 DNA reads TGTGCCAGCAGTTTCTCTAGCGGGAGAAAAGCTAGCACAGATACGCAGTATTTT. V usage is TRBV6-5 and J usage is TRBJ2-3; 10 nucleotides align to TRBD2. Germline V gene data show CDR1 as MNHEY and CDR2 as SVGAGI. With V trimmed by 4 bases and J by 0 bases, 10 bases remained unmatched. The CDR3 is 18 residues long.

This clonotype was seen many times. V gene TRBV2 combines with J gene TRBJ2-7, with TRBD1 identical over 8 bases. This CDR3 comprises 12 residues. V lost 6 bases, J lost 7 bases, and 5 bases stayed unmatched. Germline CDR1 and CDR2: SNHLY and FYNNEI. Here the CDR3 DNA reads TGTGCCAGCAGCCGCCGGGACAGGGAGCAGTACGTC. Its protein product is CASSRRDREQYV.

This clonotype was found once. The chain uses TRBV30 and TRBJ2-7; unclear D gene. The germline V gene has CDR1 GTSNPN and CDR2 SVGIG (reference sequence). The CDR3 is made up of 12 amino acids. Trimming took off 4 bases at V and 2 bases at J, with 9 bases between the two ends. The CDR3 loop is CAWTTEAYEQYF. The CDR3 DNA reads TGTGCCTGGACCACCGAGGCCTACGAGCAGTACTTC.

This clonotype was detected a few times. The chain employs TRBV10-3 and TRBJ1-6, with D tentatively TRBD1 (6 bases). The CDR3 runs 13 residues. V lost 9 bases to trimming and J lost 8 bases, with 14 bases between them. Germline CDR1 and CDR2: ENHRY and SYGVKD. The CDR3 spells CAMSDRTDSPLHF. For the CDR3, the DNA is TGTGCCATGTCCGACAGGACGGATTCACCCCTCCACTTT.

Many counts were recorded for this clonotype. V and J are TRBV20-1 and TRBJ2-2; 10 bases map to TRBD1. The junction had 9 bases not matched to a gene; V was cut back by 0 bases and J by 5 bases. The CDR3 contains 17 residues. CDR1 DFQATT and CDR2 SNEGSKA come from the germline V gene (reference sequence). CDR3 region: CSARDRVGTGVTGELFF. The CDR3 DNA is TGCAGTGCTAGAGATCGGGTCGGGACAGGGGTGACCGGGGAGCTGTTTTTT.

The J gene is TRBJ1-1, the V gene TRBV3-1; D unresolved. The CDR3 totals 13 residues. Germline lookup yields CDR1 LGHDT and CDR2 YNNKEL (reference sequence). V lost 5 bases and J 4 bases, leaving 11 bases between the germline ends. The DNA of the CDR3 is TGTGCCAGCAGCTCCATAATGGGCACTGAAGCTTTCTTT. Its translation is CASSSIMGTEAFF.

This clonotype was detected ten times or more. The rearrangement joins TRBV6-2 or TRBV6-3 to TRBJ2-1; 13 nucleotides line up with TRBD2. Germline values: CDR1 MNHEY, CDR2 SVGEGT. CDR3 length: 16 residues. The V gene end was trimmed by 4 bases and the J gene end by 7 bases; junction bases not matched to a gene: 7. CDR3 region: CASSSWTSGGRNEQFF. The CDR3 bases are TGTGCCAGCAGTTCCTGGACTAGCGGGGGCCGAAATGAGCAGTTCTTC.

J is TRBJ2-5 and V is TRBV11-3; D remains ambiguous. V was pared by 2 bases and J by 2 bases, with 9 bases between. CDR3 size: 14 residues. Germline CDR1 is SGHNT and CDR2 is YENEEA. The chain's CDR3 is CASSLSVGQETQYF. CDR3 coding DNA: TGTGCCAGCAGCTTATCGGTGGGGCAAGAGACCCAGTACTTC.

This clonotype was observed a handful of times. The rearrangement links TRBV7-2 to TRBJ2-1; the match to TRBD2 covers 10 bases. The V gene end was trimmed by 5 bases and the J gene end by 4 bases; junction bases not matched to a gene: 5. CDR1 and CDR2 from the germline V gene are SGHTA and FQGNSA. The CDR3 contains 15 residues. The CDR3: CASSLGTSVYNEQFF. CDR3 nucleotide sequence: TGTGCCAGCAGCCTGGGGACTAGCGTGTACAATGAGCAGTTCTTC.

This clonotype was seen more than once but under ten times. The V and J genes are TRBV7-2 and TRBJ2-7; the D gene is possibly TRBD2 (5 bases). This CDR3 comprises 13 residues. CDR1 is SGHTA, CDR2 FQGNSA, per germline. Trimming pared 7 bases from V and 8 bases from J, leaving 18 bases between. CDR3: CASTPGGSNQQYF. The CDR3 region has the DNA TGTGCCAGCACTCCCGGAGGCTCCAACCAGCAGTACTTC.

This clonotype appeared a few times. The gene calls are TRBV4-1 and TRBJ2-3; D may be TRBD1 or TRBD2 (5 bases each). The CDR3 length is 15 residues. V lost 4 bases and J lost 2, with 13 bases in between. Germline V gene data show CDR1 as MGHRA and CDR2 as YSYEKL. The CDR3 here is CASSPGTVNTDTQYF. The CDR3 DNA is TGCGCCAGCAGCCCGGGGACGGTAAACACAGATACGCAGTATTTT.

The V gene is TRBV20-1, the J gene TRBJ2-7; D is perhaps TRBD2 (6 bases). Trimming shortened V by 2 bases and J by 2 bases, and 7 bases separated the two germline ends. The CDR3 totals 12 residues. The V gene's germline CDR1 is DFQATT and CDR2 SNEGSKA (reference sequence). The CDR3 region has the DNA TGCAGTGCTAGATGGGGGGCCTACGAGCAGTACGTC. It codes for CSARWGAYEQYV.

This clonotype was counted many times. The chain recombines TRBV30 with TRBJ2-7; D might be TRBD1 or TRBD2, each matching 5 bases. Trimming cost V 5 bases and J 4 bases, with 9 bases left between them. Germline lookup yields CDR1 GTSNPN and CDR2 SVGIG (reference sequence). This CDR3 spans 11 amino acids. The CDR3 DNA reads TGTGCCTGGGGGGACCTTTACGAGCAGTACTTC. Translating gives CAWGDLYEQYF.

In this sample, this clonotype turned up a few times. This rearrangement joins TRBV4-3 to TRBJ2-5; D uncertain. Germline V gene lookup returns CDR1 LGHNA and CDR2 YSLEER. The V and J ends lost 0 bases and 1 base respectively, with 9 bases between them. This CDR3 region has 15 residues. The CDR3 coding sequence is TGCGCCAGCAGCCAAGATCTAGGCCCCCAAGAGACCCAGTACTTC. It is translated as CASSQDLGPQETQYF.

This sequence joins TRBV11-2 and TRBJ2-1, with D tentatively TRBD2 (8 bases). This CDR3 has 18 residues. Per the germline V gene, CDR1 is SGHAT and CDR2 is FQNNGV. Trimming stripped 5 bases from V and 4 bases from J, with 24 bases between. CDR3 bases: TGTGCCAGCAGCCACCAGGGGGGTTGGACTAGCCTGTACAATGAGCAGTTCTTC. It encodes CASSHQGGWTSLYNEQFF.

The chain recombines TRBV7-2 with TRBJ2-7; D unclear. The CDR3 totals 11 residues. Trimming removed 6 bases at V and 7 bases at J, with 10 bases between. Per germline, CDR1 SGHTA and CDR2 FQGNSA. DNA of the CDR3: TGTGCCAGCAGTGTAGGGTGGGAGCAGTACTTC. Translated: CASSVGWEQYF.

This clonotype has ten or more counts. The chain carries TRBV10-2 and TRBJ2-3; D ambiguous. Germline CDR1 WSHSY, CDR2 SAAADI. The CDR3 has 13 amino acids. Trimming stripped 3 bases from V and 8 bases from J, with 12 bases between. The chain's CDR3 is CASSDPESGTQYF. CDR3 bases: TGCGCCAGCAGTGACCCCGAGTCGGGTACGCAGTATTTT.

The rearrangement links TRBV4-1 to TRBJ1-5; 11 positions agree with TRBD1. The germline V gene has CDR1 MGHRA and CDR2 YSYEKL. CDR3 length: 15 amino acids. With V trimmed by 4 bases and J by 4 bases, 3 bases remained unmatched. In DNA form, the CDR3 reads TGCGCCAGCAGCCCGGGACAGGGGGTAAATCAGCCCCAGCATTTT. Protein sequence: CASSPGQGVNQPQHF.

This chain links TRBV18 with TRBJ2-5; D ambiguous. Germline-derived CDR1 and CDR2 are KGHSH and LQKENI. V was pared by 4 bases and J by 5 bases, with 23 bases between. The CDR3 has 17 amino acids. CDR3 nucleotides: TGTGCCAGCTCACGTTCGTCGACAAGTCCATATGCGGAGACCCAGTACTTC. It is translated as CASSRSSTSPYAETQYF.

The chain combines TRBV18 with TRBJ2-7, with a weak D call TRBD1 (6 bases). Germline assignment: CDR1 KGHSH and CDR2 LQKENI. Trimming shortened V by 4 bases and J by 4 bases, and 14 bases separated the two germline ends. This CDR3 contains 14 residues. The CDR3 protein is CASSLRQAAYEQYV. Written as DNA, the CDR3 is TGTGCCAGCTCACTGCGACAGGCAGCGTACGAGCAGTACGTC.

The sample holds many counts of this clonotype. The J gene is TRBJ1-1, the V gene TRBV5-4; TRBD1 matches 10 bases. The germline V gene has CDR1 SGHNT and CDR2 YYREEE (reference sequence). This CDR3 has 16 residues. Trimming cost V 6 bases and J 0 bases; bases outside gene matches: 8. The CDR3 reads CASKTGGAFLNTEAFF. CDR3 sequence (DNA): TGTGCCAGCAAGACAGGGGGCGCTTTTCTGAACACTGAAGCTTTCTTT.

In this sample, this clonotype turned up a few times. The chain uses TRBV11-2 and TRBJ2-3; D is ambiguous. V lost 6 bases and J lost 4, with 14 bases in between. From germline, CDR1 is SGHAT and CDR2 FQNNGV. The CDR3 spans 14 residues. CDR3 amino acids: CASRSGVAADTQYF. DNA for the CDR3: TGTGCCAGCAGGAGTGGGGTGGCGGCAGATACGCAGTATTTT.

This clonotype was picked up many times. The chain combines TRBV7-3 with TRBJ2-1; 12 nucleotides match TRBD2. CDR1 is SGHTA, CDR2 FQGTGA, per germline. Trimming removed 5 bases from V and 8 bases from J; junction bases left unmatched: 7. The length of the CDR3 is 15 residues. As DNA, the CDR3 is TGTGCCAGCAGCCCAACTAGCGGGGGGTTCGATGAGCAGTTCTTC. It yields the protein CASSPTSGGFDEQFF.

This clonotype was counted many times. The genes are TRBV2 and TRBJ2-3; D gene ambiguous. The V and J ends lost 7 bases and 6 bases respectively, with 5 bases between them. Germline values: CDR1 SNHLY, CDR2 FYNNEI. This CDR3 is built from 10 residues. The CDR3 DNA reads TGTGCCAGCACTGGGGATACGCAGTATTTT. Translated, it gives CASTGDTQYF.

Ten or more counts support this clonotype. This rearrangement joins TRBV5-1 to TRBJ2-7, with 7 bases aligning to TRBD2. The junction had 4 bases not matched to a gene; V was cut back by 4 bases and J by 3 bases. The CDR3 spans 13 residues. The V gene's germline CDR1 is SGHRS and CDR2 YFSETQ. In DNA form, the CDR3 reads TGCGCCAGCAGCCAACAGCGGGGCTACGAGCAGTACTTC. Translating it yields CASSQQRGYEQYF.

The chain is built from TRBV20-1 and TRBJ2-1; no clear D. The CDR3 covers 13 residues. Trimming shortened V by 2 bases and J by 4 bases, and 9 bases separated the two germline ends. The V gene's germline CDR1 is DFQATT and CDR2 SNEGSKA (reference sequence). As DNA, the CDR3 is TGCAGTGCTAGATATCGGCATTACAATGAGCAGTTCTTC. It encodes CSARYRHYNEQFF.